Below, one T cell receptor (beta chain) is given with its context. Its antigen target is currently unknown. This may be a read error: a much more frequent sequence differs by one nucleotide. Sequencing relied on an Illumina HiSeq 1500. TCRdb reprocessed the public reads (quality trimming at Q25 with fastp, clone calling with MiXCR) and kept in-frame beta chains. Every CDR3 protein is listed once, alongside the most common genes and DNA of its rows. The sample yields roughly 130,000 distinct CDR3 sequences; about 24% were counted once. The ten largest make up almost 35% of the sample. This entry comes from a study of T cell repertoires in cytomegalovirus infection (dated by TCRdb to about 2019). About the full investigation: Donor HLA type was relevant to the analysis, because carriage of CMV infection together with the matching HLA type was indicated by public TCR beta signatures. General study outcomes and caveats: In the ex vivo response, HLA-C-restricted CMV-specific TCR beta clonotypes were dominant, and in two of eight donors the single most frequent clonotype came from this HLA-C-restricted group. Cumulative frequency of public TCR beta family members discriminated carriers of CMV infection plus the relevant HLA type in this cohort and an independent 352-donor cohort.

A distance of 23 bases separates the germline ends of V and J, which lose 5 bases and 11 bases respectively. The CDR3, from cysteine to phenylalanine, totals 15 residues. Only the CDR3 portion is preserved as DNA: 45 bases, with reading frame beginning at the first base. CDR1 and CDR2 were assigned from the germline V gene as SGHTA and FQGNSA. This TCR was recovered from a human donor in good health (CMV status not recorded). Some clones in this sample may be carry-over from other donors' samples. The sequencing input was PBMCs, sequenced either directly or after in vitro stimulation (not recorded which). The chain is encoded by TRBV7-2 joined to TRBJ2-3, and possibly TRBD1, on 5 matching bases. The sequenced DNA is TGTGCCAGCAGCCCGCGACAGATGGGGATTAATATGCAGTATTTT. Its translation is CASSPRQMGINMQYF. With all but the CDR3 taken from the reference TRBV7-2 and TRBJ2-3 genes, the full variable domain is: GAGVSQSPSNKVTEKGKDVELRCDPISGHTALYWYRQSLGQGLEFLIYFQGNSAPDKSGLPSDRFSAERTGGSVSTLTIQRTQQEDSAVYLCASSPRQMGINMQYFGPGTRLTVL.